This T cell receptor (beta chain) was found in a study of CD8 T cells in Susac syndrome. Study information: At blood draw, Susac syndrome patients were therapy-naive, on corticosteroids, or on intravenous immunoglobulin alone.

TCR beta sequencing was performed on blood CD8+ and CD4+ T cells. With random hexamers, 0.5 to 1 ug RNA was reverse transcribed. Amplification of TCR beta CDR3 spanned 54 Vbeta and 13 Jbeta via immunoSEQ multiplex PCR. TCRdb reanalysed the immunoSEQ multiplex PCR reads using MiXCR and keeps one entry per CDR3 protein. Of some 240,000 distinct CDR3 sequences listed, 96% are singletons. For this clonotype: Antigen unknown.

Study-level points and caveats: The study admitted that it had a relatively small number of individuals in its TCR sequencing and HLA analysis.

The CDR3 covers 18 residues. Germline CDR1 reads SGHTA; CDR2 reads FQGNSA. The ends lost 3 bases at V and 4 bases at J; junction bases unmatched: 12. The TCR sequence derives from a human donor with Susac syndrome. The V and J genes are TRBV7-2 and TRBJ2-3; 11 nucleotides align to TRBD2. Sequencing was done on a sample of CD4+ T cells from PBMCs. CDR3 sequence: CASSLWLAGGLEADTQYF. CDR3 bases: TGTGCCAGCAGCTTGTGGCTAGCGGGAGGCTTAGAGGCAGATACGCAGTATTTT.